What follows are 7 T cell receptor beta chains derived from one specimen sequenced in a study of graft-versus-host responses after intestinal transplantation. Processing released intraepithelial and lamina propria lymphocytes from the graft tissue. Assay used: immunoSEQ multiplex PCR; TCRdb lists only in-frame clones, some missing. The sample shows over 60,000 clones, around 90% of them seen only once. The source was ileum tissue, collected 350 to 400 days after transplant. These TCRs come from a human patient who received an intestinal transplant, so some T cells may come from the graft donor.

The chain has TRBV9 and TRBJ1-1; TRBD1 aligns across 8 bases. Germline V lookup: CDR1 SGDLS, CDR2 YYNGEE. Germline trimming cut 0 bases from V and 4 bases from J; bases unmatched to any gene: 2. The CDR3 covers 14 residues. CDR3 nucleotides: TGTGCCAGCAGCGTAGGACAGGGGTCCACTGAAGCTTTCTTT. This sequence encodes CASSVGQGSTEAFF.

This clone showed up just once. The chain carries TRBV28 and TRBJ2-7, with D perhaps being TRBD1 or TRBD2 (5 bases each). The CDR3 length is 15 residues. With 4 bases removed from V and 2 bases from J, the gap between germline ends came to 15 bases. The germline V gene encodes CDR1 MDHEN and CDR2 SYDVKM. CDR3 protein: CASSSPRDPTYEQYF. Here the CDR3 DNA reads TGTGCCAGCAGTTCCCCCCGGGACCCGACCTACGAGCAGTACTTC.

V and J are TRBV6-5 and TRBJ2-3, with 8 bases fitting TRBD2. The CDR3 has 15 residues. The germline V gene has CDR1 MNHEY and CDR2 SVGAGI. V lost 0 bases, J lost 4 bases, and 3 bases stayed unmatched. The CDR3 sequence: CASSYSAGGADTQYF. The DNA for the CDR3 is TGTGCCAGCAGTTACTCGGCGGGAGGAGCAGATACGCAGTATTTT.

The V and J genes are TRBV7-2 and TRBJ2-3; 8 nucleotides align to TRBD2. V lost 5 bases, J lost 1 base, and 8 bases stayed unmatched. Germline V gene lookup returns CDR1 SGHTA and CDR2 FQGNSA. The length of the CDR3 is 16 residues. CDR3 sequence (DNA): TGTGCCAGCAGCCCGGGTTGGCGGGGGGGCACAGATACGCAGTATTTT. This codes for CASSPGWRGGTDTQYF. Combining the CDR3 with reference TRBV7-2 and TRBJ2-3 gives the whole variable domain GAGVSQSPSNKVTEKGKDVELRCDPISGHTALYWYRQSLGQGLEFLIYFQGNSAPDKSGLPSDRFSAERTGGSVSTLTIQRTQQEDSAVYLCASSPGWRGGTDTQYFGPGTRLTVL.

The chain has TRBV4-1 and TRBJ1-2; 8 positions match TRBD1. This CDR3 contains 17 residues. Germline-derived CDR1 and CDR2 are MGHRA and YSYEKL. The V and J ends lost 2 bases and 4 bases, in that order; junction bases with no gene match: 12. CDR3 residues: CASSQTVGTGTLYGYTF. CDR3 coding DNA: TGCGCCAGCAGCCAAACAGTAGGGACAGGCACCCTCTATGGCTACACCTTC.

This chain links TRBV5-7 with TRBJ1-1; D gene uncertain. TRBV5-7 is flagged as an ORF with uncertain function. The CDR3 is 13 amino acids. V was clipped by 0 bases and J by 2 bases, with 5 bases between them. CDR3 protein: CASSLEGNTEAFF. The CDR3 DNA follows: TGTGCCAGCAGCTTGGAGGGAAACACTGAAGCTTTCTTT.

The rearrangement uses TRBV7-9 and TRBJ2-3, with TRBD2 identical over 9 bases. The germline CDR1 and CDR2 sequences are SEHNR and FQNEAQ (reference sequence). Trimming cost V 3 bases and J 0 bases; bases outside gene matches: 7. The CDR3 totals 17 residues. CDR3 in amino acids: CASSFPTSGPSTDTQYF. Here the CDR3 DNA reads TGTGCCAGCAGCTTTCCGACTAGCGGACCTAGCACAGATACGCAGTATTTT.